These T cell receptor beta chains were read from a single sample in a study of cytomegalovirus exposure and HLA in healthy donors. Measured with immunoSEQ multiplex PCR; TCRdb has only the in-frame clones, and not every one. There are tens of thousands of clones in the sample; 55% to 65% occur only once, and 2.3% lies in the top ten. Material: PBMCs. The receptors here all came from a human donor in good health. The conserved cysteine and the conserved F or W are not part of the CDR3 here.

v_gene	j_gene	CDR3aa
TRBV19	TRBJ1-2	ASISTSRQGMGYGYT
TRBV29-1	TRBJ2-7	SVEDGTSGGQAYEQY
TRBV2	TRBJ1-2	ASSSDQGGYGYT
TRBV6-1	TRBJ1-1	ASRMGQTLNTEAF
TRBV20-1	TRBJ1-4	SAREGVKLF
TRBV7-2	TRBJ2-2	ASGFLRGGFMTDTGELF
TRBV7-8	TRBJ1-4	ASSLDRGLIEKLF
TRBV7-6	TRBJ2-1	ASSLAAGGAINEQF
TRBV6-5	TRBJ1-2	ASSYSRARDGYT
TRBV2	TRBJ2-7	ASSPTRFEQY
TRBV29-1	TRBJ2-7	SVFRGYEQY
TRBV4-2	TRBJ2-1	ASSQPGTGDVWEGNEQF
TRBV29-1	TRBJ1-2	SVRLGQGGGYT
TRBV7-8	TRBJ2-7	ASSQAPYEQY
TRBV5-1	TRBJ1-2	ASSLDRGNYGYT
TRBV5-1	TRBJ2-1	ASSSGLAGINEQF
TRBV4-3	TRBJ1-2	ASSPSRGRGYT
TRBV14	TRBJ1-4	ASSQEGRGGEKLF
TRBV7-9	TRBJ2-3	ASSKLGTSGGADTQY
TRBV19	TRBJ1-2	ASSDRNYGYT
TRBV6-5	TRBJ2-3	ASSYSGGQGTQY
TRBV5-1	TRBJ1-2	ASSLNRGTYGYT
TRBV30	TRBJ2-1	AWSSGGSYNEQF
TRBV7-4	TRBJ1-2	ASTNRANGYT
TRBV19	TRBJ2-2	ASSRDTGSTGELF
TRBV7-3	TRBJ2-2	ASSLGLAPAGELF
TRBV6-5	TRBJ1-2	ASSYTVVDGYT
TRBV5-4	TRBJ2-7	ASSSSTGTGPYEQY
TRBV7-3	TRBJ2-1	ASSLGLAGTYNEQF